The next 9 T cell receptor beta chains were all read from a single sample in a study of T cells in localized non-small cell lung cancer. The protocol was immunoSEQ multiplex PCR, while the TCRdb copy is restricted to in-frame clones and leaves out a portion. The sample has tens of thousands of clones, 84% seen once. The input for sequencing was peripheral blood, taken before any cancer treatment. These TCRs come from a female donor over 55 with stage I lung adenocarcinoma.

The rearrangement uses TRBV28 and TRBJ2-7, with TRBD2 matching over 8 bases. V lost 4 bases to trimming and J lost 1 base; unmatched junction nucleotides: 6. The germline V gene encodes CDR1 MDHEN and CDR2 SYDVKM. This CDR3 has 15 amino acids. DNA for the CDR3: TGTGCCAGCAGTTCGGCGGGGGGTGGGTCCTACGAGCAGTACTTC. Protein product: CASSSAGGGSYEQYF. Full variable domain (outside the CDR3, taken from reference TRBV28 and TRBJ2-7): DVKVTQSSRYLVKRTGEKVFLECVQDMDHENMFWYRQDPGLGLRLIYFSYDVKMKEKGDIPEGYSVSREKKERFSLILESASTNQTSMYLCASSSAGGGSYEQYFGPGTRLTVT.

CDR3 residues: CASSLGGASYNEQFF. The CDR3 bases are TGTGCCAGCAGCTTGGGTGGTGCATCCTACAATGAGCAGTTCTTC. V gene TRBV5-6 combines with J gene TRBJ2-1, with D unresolved. Germline V gene data show CDR1 as SGHDT and CDR2 as YYEEEE. Trimming pared 0 bases from V and 1 base from J, leaving 8 bases between. The CDR3 length is 15 residues. The variable domain in full, with the rest retrieved from reference TRBV5-6 and TRBJ2-1, is DAGVTQSPTHLIKTRGQQVTLRCSPKSGHDTVSWYQQALGQGPQFIFQYYEEEERQRGNFPDRFSGHQFPNYSSELNVNALLLGDSALYLCASSLGGASYNEQFFGPGTRLTVL.

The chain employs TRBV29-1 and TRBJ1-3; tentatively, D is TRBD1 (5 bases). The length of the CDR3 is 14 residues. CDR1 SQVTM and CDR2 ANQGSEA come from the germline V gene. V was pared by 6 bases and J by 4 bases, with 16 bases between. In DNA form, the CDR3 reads TGCAGCGTCGTAGGGGAAAAAGGAGGAAACACCATATATTTT. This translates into CSVVGEKGGNTIYF.

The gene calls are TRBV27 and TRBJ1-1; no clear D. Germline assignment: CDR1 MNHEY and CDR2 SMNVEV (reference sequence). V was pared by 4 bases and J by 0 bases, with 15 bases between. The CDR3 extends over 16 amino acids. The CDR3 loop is CASSSTFRVLNTEAFF. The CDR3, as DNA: TGTGCCAGCAGTTCCACCTTCCGGGTCCTGAACACTGAAGCTTTCTTT.

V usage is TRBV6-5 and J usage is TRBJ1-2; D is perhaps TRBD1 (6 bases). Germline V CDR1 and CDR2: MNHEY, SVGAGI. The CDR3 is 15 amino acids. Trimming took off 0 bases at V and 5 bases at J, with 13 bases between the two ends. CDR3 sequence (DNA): TGTGCCAGCAGTTACTCTTTGAGGGGGAGTTATGGCTACACCTTC. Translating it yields CASSYSLRGSYGYTF.

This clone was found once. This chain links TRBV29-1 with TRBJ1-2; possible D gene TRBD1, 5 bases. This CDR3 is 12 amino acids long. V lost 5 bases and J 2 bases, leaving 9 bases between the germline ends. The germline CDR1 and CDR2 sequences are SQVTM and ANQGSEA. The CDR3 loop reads CSVTDTNYGYTF. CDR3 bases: TGCAGCGTTACGGACACCAACTATGGCTACACCTTC.

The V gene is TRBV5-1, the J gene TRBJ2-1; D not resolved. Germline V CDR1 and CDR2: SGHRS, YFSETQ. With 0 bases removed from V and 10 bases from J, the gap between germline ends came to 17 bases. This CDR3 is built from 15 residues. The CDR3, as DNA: TGCGCCAGCAGCTTGGAAGGTGGTAGTAGTCACGAGCAGTTCTTC. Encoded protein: CASSLEGGSSHEQFF.

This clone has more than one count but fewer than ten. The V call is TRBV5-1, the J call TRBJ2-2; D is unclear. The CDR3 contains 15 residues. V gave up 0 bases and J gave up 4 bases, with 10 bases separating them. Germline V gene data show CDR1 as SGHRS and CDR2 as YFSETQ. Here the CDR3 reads CASSLEADGTGELFF. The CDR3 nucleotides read TGCGCCAGCAGCTTGGAGGCAGATGGCACCGGGGAGCTGTTTTTT. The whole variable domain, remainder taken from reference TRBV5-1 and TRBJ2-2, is KAGVTQTPRYLIKTRGQQVTLSCSPISGHRSVSWYQQTPGQGLQFLFEYFSETQRNKGNFPGRFSGRQFSNSRSEMNVSTLELGDSALYLCASSLEADGTGELFFGEGSRLTVL.

The CDR3 sequence is CASSYSIAQGNYGYTF. In DNA form, the CDR3 reads TGTGCCAGCAGTTACTCGATCGCGCAGGGGAACTATGGCTACACCTTC. The chain employs TRBV6-5 and TRBJ1-2; D possibly corresponds to TRBD1 (6 bases). The CDR3 length is 16 residues. Germline values: CDR1 MNHEY, CDR2 SVGAGI. Deletions cut 0 bases from V and 2 bases from J, with 13 bases between.